The 29 T cell receptor beta chains below all came from one sample that was sequenced in a study of cytomegalovirus exposure and HLA in healthy donors. The protocol was immunoSEQ multiplex PCR, while the TCRdb copy is restricted to in-frame clones and leaves out a portion. Of 150,000 to 200,000 clones in the sample, 86% are singletons; the top ten hold roughly 5.8%. The sequencing sample was made of PBMCs. Source of these receptors: a woman aged 30 to 39 in good health and CMV-seronegative.

The rearrangement joins TRBV27 to TRBJ1-2, with D unclear. The V gene lost 7 bases and the J gene lost 0 bases, with 15 bases spanning the gap. Germline values: CDR1 MNHEY, CDR2 SMNVEV (reference sequence). The CDR3 is made up of 15 amino acids. The DNA of the CDR3 is TGTGCCAGCACCCCGGACGTTGGAGCTAACTATGGCTACACCTTC. Its translation: CASTPDVGANYGYTF.

The gene calls are TRBV4-3 and TRBJ1-2; D is ambiguous. Germline assignment: CDR1 LGHNA and CDR2 YSLEER. The V end lost 0 bases, the J end lost 4 bases, and 12 bases lay between the germline ends. This CDR3 is built from 15 residues. CDR3 nucleotide sequence: TGCGCCAGCAGCCAAGATCTGGGGAAAGTCTATGGCTACACCTTC. Its protein product is CASSQDLGKVYGYTF.

There are a few counts of this clone. The chain couples TRBV10-3 to TRBJ2-2, with unresolved D. This CDR3 contains 13 residues. CDR1 and CDR2 (germline): ENHRY, SYGVKD. The V and J ends lost 7 bases and 6 bases respectively, with 12 bases between them. CDR3 DNA: TGTGCCATCAATCAGGCTGGGCCCGGGGAGCTGTTTTTT. Encoded protein: CAINQAGPGELFF.

The V and J genes are TRBV4-2 and TRBJ2-7; D gene unclear. V shed 1 base and J shed 0 bases, with 4 bases lying between them. The CDR3 loop spans 13 amino acids. The germline V gene has CDR1 LGHNA and CDR2 YNFKEQ. This chain's CDR3 is CASSQGVSYEQYF. The CDR3 region has the DNA TGTGCCAGCAGCCAAGGAGTCTCCTACGAGCAGTACTTC.

The chain recombines TRBV27 with TRBJ2-7, with 10 bases fitting TRBD2. This CDR3 region has 16 residues. The germline gives CDR1 MNHEY, CDR2 SMNVEV (reference sequence). V lost 5 bases to trimming and J lost 3 bases; unmatched junction nucleotides: 10. CDR3 nucleotides: TGTGCCAGCAGTATTGAGCGGGAGGGGGTCCTCTACGAGCAGTACTTC. This sequence encodes CASSIEREGVLYEQYF.

The J gene is TRBJ1-4, the V gene TRBV5-1; tentative D call: TRBD1 (6 bases). Trimming took off 4 bases at V and 8 bases at J, with 18 bases between the two ends. There are 15 residues in the CDR3. The germline V gene has CDR1 SGHRS and CDR2 YFSETQ. CDR3 sequence (DNA): TGCGCCAGCAGCCTGGAGTGGGGGGCTGGGGAAAAACTGTTTTTT. Residues: CASSLEWGAGEKLFF.

This clone was recorded only once. V usage is TRBV7-2 and J usage is TRBJ2-1; maybe TRBD2 (6 bases). Trimming pared 9 bases from V and 7 bases from J, leaving 16 bases between. The germline V gene has CDR1 SGHTA and CDR2 FQGNSA. CDR3 length equals 13 residues. The CDR3: CASTRAGMNEQFF. DNA of the CDR3: TGTGCCAGTACTAGGGCGGGGATGAATGAGCAGTTCTTC.

The chain employs TRBV4-1 and TRBJ2-2; a weak D match, TRBD2 (6 bases). The V gene's germline CDR1 is MGHRA and CDR2 YSYEKL. The V and J ends lost 1 base and 6 bases respectively, with 12 bases between them. The CDR3 sequence is 15 residues long. In nucleotides, the CDR3 is TGCGCCAGCAGCCAAGTAGTCAGGGAGGCCGGGGAGCTGTTTTTT. Protein: CASSQVVREAGELFF.

The chain has TRBV6-1 and TRBJ2-2; D not resolved. The CDR3 has 14 amino acids. CDR1 is MNHNS and CDR2 is SASEGT in the germline V gene. The V gene lost 0 bases and the J gene lost 5 bases, with 7 bases spanning the gap. The CDR3 here is CASSEASETGELFF. The DNA for the CDR3 is TGTGCCAGCAGTGAAGCATCGGAGACCGGGGAGCTGTTTTTT.

The J gene is TRBJ1-4, the V gene TRBV7-8; 7 nucleotides match TRBD1. Trimming cost V 0 bases and J 0 bases; bases outside gene matches: 7. The CDR3 contains 18 residues. Germline V gene data show CDR1 as SGHVS and CDR2 as FQNEAQ. DNA of the CDR3: TGTGCCAGCAGCTTAGCGAAGGGGGCGAGGTCAACTAATGAAAAACTGTTTTTT. Translating it yields CASSLAKGARSTNEKLFF.

This chain joins TRBV29-1 and TRBJ2-3, with 8 nucleotides matching TRBD2. Germline-derived CDR1 and CDR2 are SQVTM and ANQGSEA. This CDR3 is built from 15 residues. V lost 6 bases to trimming and J lost 3 bases; unmatched junction nucleotides: 11. The CDR3 sequence: CSVAPSGRTTDTQYF. The DNA for the CDR3 is TGCAGCGTGGCTCCTAGCGGGCGAACTACAGATACGCAGTATTTT.

The gene calls are TRBV27 and TRBJ2-3; a possible D gene is TRBD2 (7 bases). With 2 bases removed from V and 0 bases from J, the gap between germline ends came to 18 bases. The CDR3 runs 18 residues. Germline assignment: CDR1 MNHEY and CDR2 SMNVEV (reference sequence). In DNA, the CDR3 is TGTGCCAGCAGTTTAAGGAGGGGGGGGCATTCTAGCACAGATACGCAGTATTTT. Protein sequence: CASSLRRGGHSSTDTQYF.

This chain links TRBV11-2 with TRBJ2-1; D is possibly TRBD1 (5 bases). There are 15 residues in the CDR3. V was pared by 5 bases and J by 7 bases, with 18 bases between. Germline V gene data show CDR1 as SGHAT and CDR2 as FQNNGV. As DNA, the CDR3 is TGTGCCAGCAGCCCGGGTTTTGTCTCAGGGAATGAGCAGTTCTTC. Its protein is CASSPGFVSGNEQFF.

The chain recombines TRBV19 with TRBJ1-5; 7 nucleotides match TRBD1. This CDR3 contains 15 residues. V lost 6 bases and J lost 2; bases outside the gene matches: 7. The germline CDR1 and CDR2 sequences are LNHDA and SQIVND (reference sequence). DNA of the CDR3: TGTGCCAGTAGAACTGACAGGGAGGGCAATCAGCCCCAGCATTTT. Protein: CASRTDREGNQPQHF. Full variable domain (outside the CDR3, taken from reference TRBV19 and TRBJ1-5): DGGITQSPKYLFRKEGQNVTLSCEQNLNHDAMYWYRQDPGQGLRLIYYSQIVNDFQKGDIAEGYSVSREKKESFPLTVTSAQKNPTAFYLCASRTDREGNQPQHFGDGTRLSIL.

This clone was seen just once. The rearrangement links TRBV5-1 to TRBJ2-3; TRBD2 matches 16 bases. The CDR3 runs to 20 residues. Germline trimming cut 6 bases from V and 6 bases from J; bases unmatched to any gene: 19. Per germline, CDR1 SGHRS and CDR2 YFSETQ. CDR3 protein: CASTLWSPGTSGRAPDTQYF. The CDR3, as DNA: TGCGCCAGCACTCTCTGGAGCCCCGGGACTAGCGGGAGGGCCCCCGATACGCAGTATTTT.

This chain joins TRBV2 and TRBJ1-1; weak D call: TRBD1 (5 bases). CDR3 size: 14 residues. Trimming took off 5 bases at V and 1 base at J, with 11 bases between the two ends. Germline V gene sequence: CDR1 SNHLY, CDR2 FYNNEI. The chain's CDR3 is CASSPGGQNTEAFF. CDR3 DNA sequence: TGTGCCAGCAGTCCCGGAGGACAGAACACTGAAGCTTTCTTT.

The chain recombines TRBV30 with TRBJ2-3, with 8 bases lining up with TRBD2. Unmatched junction bases numbered 4, after V lost 0 bases and J lost 2 bases. This CDR3 is built from 15 residues. CDR1 is GTSNPN and CDR2 is SVGIG in the germline V gene (reference sequence). The CDR3 DNA sequence: TGTGCCTGGAGTGTGAGGACTAGCCTCACAGATACGCAGTATTTT. This codes for CAWSVRTSLTDTQYF. The whole variable domain, filled in from reference TRBV30 and TRBJ2-3, reads SQTIHQWPATLVQPVGSPLSLECTVEGTSNPNLYWYRQAAGRGLQLLFYSVGIGQISSEVPQNLSASRPQDRQFILSSKKLLLSDSGFYLCAWSVRTSLTDTQYFGPGTRLTVL.

This clone was recorded only once. This chain's CDR3 is CASSLDGGFAYEQYF. The CDR3 region has the DNA TGCGCCAGCAGCTTGGATGGGGGATTCGCCTACGAGCAGTACTTC. The chain uses TRBV5-1 and TRBJ2-7; D is tentatively TRBD1 or TRBD2 (5 bases each). The germline V gene has CDR1 SGHRS and CDR2 YFSETQ. CDR3 length: 15 residues. V shed 0 bases and J shed 2 bases, with 12 bases lying between them. The complete variable domain, with remaining parts taken from reference TRBV5-1 and TRBJ2-7, reads KAGVTQTPRYLIKTRGQQVTLSCSPISGHRSVSWYQQTPGQGLQFLFEYFSETQRNKGNFPGRFSGRQFSNSRSEMNVSTLELGDSALYLCASSLDGGFAYEQYFGPGTRLTVT.

The rearrangement uses TRBV2 and TRBJ2-7; D ambiguous. The V end was cut by 0 bases, the J end by 2 bases, with 2 bases between. Per the germline V gene, CDR1 is SNHLY and CDR2 is FYNNEI. The CDR3 is 12 residues long. Here the CDR3 DNA reads TGTGCCAGCAGTGAAGCGACCTACGAGCAGTACTTC. Translated, it gives CASSEATYEQYF. Filled out from reference TRBV2 and TRBJ2-7, the complete variable domain reads EPEVTQTPSHQVTQMGQEVILRCVPISNHLYFYWYRQILGQKVEFLVSFYNNEISEKSEIFDDQFSVERPDGSNFTLKIRSTKLEDSAMYFCASSEATYEQYFGPGTRLTVT.

CDR3 sequence: CASSTKGGLGYEQYF. The CDR3 DNA reads as TGTGCCAGCAGTACCAAAGGGGGCCTTGGCTACGAGCAGTACTTC. This sequence joins TRBV27 and TRBJ2-7; 7 bases map to TRBD1. The CDR3 is made up of 15 amino acids. Germline trimming cut 5 bases from V and 3 bases from J; bases unmatched to any gene: 10. From germline, CDR1 is MNHEY and CDR2 SMNVEV (reference sequence).

This chain uses TRBV7-3 with TRBJ2-1; TRBD2 matches 9 bases. Germline CDR1 reads SGHTA; CDR2 reads FQGTGA. Losses at the gene ends were 2 bases for V and 4 bases for J; bases not matched to a gene: 3. CDR3 length: 15 amino acids. The CDR3 bases are TGTGCCAGCAGCTTAGCGGGGGGGCTTTACAATGAGCAGTTCTTC. Encoded protein: CASSLAGGLYNEQFF.

This chain uses TRBV5-8 with TRBJ2-7, with TRBD1 identical over 8 bases. V lost 2 bases to trimming and J lost 7 bases; unmatched junction nucleotides: 11. The CDR3 contains 15 residues. CDR1 and CDR2 (germline): SGHTS, YDEGEE. The CDR3 DNA sequence: TGTGCCAGCAGCTTTAGCCTGACAGGGGATCGGGAGCAGTACTTC. Encoded protein: CASSFSLTGDREQYF.

This clone has a count of ten or more. The gene calls are TRBV28 and TRBJ1-5; unclear D gene. Germline V gene data show CDR1 as MDHEN and CDR2 as SYDVKM. V was cut by 6 bases and J by 5 bases, with 11 bases left in between. The CDR3 contains 13 residues. The CDR3: CASRETSYQPQHF. The CDR3 DNA sequence: TGTGCCAGCAGAGAAACCTCCTATCAGCCCCAGCATTTT.

V gene TRBV4-2 combines with J gene TRBJ2-1, with D perhaps assigned TRBD1 or TRBD2 (6 bases each). CDR3 size: 16 residues. Germline CDR1 is LGHNA and CDR2 is YNFKEQ. V was cut by 0 bases and J by 6 bases, with 15 bases left in between. The CDR3 bases are TGTGCCAGCAGCCAAGATAGGGGGGTAGCATTCAATGAGCAGTTCTTC. This codes for CASSQDRGVAFNEQFF.

The chain links TRBV7-8 to TRBJ1-2; D possibly corresponds to TRBD1 (5 bases). CDR1 SGHVS and CDR2 FQNEAQ come from the germline V gene. V lost 2 bases and J lost 3, with 16 bases in between. This CDR3 has 16 amino acids. The CDR3 coding sequence is TGTGCCAGCAGCTTACGGTTTGCGGGGGAGGACTATGGCTACACCTTC. This sequence encodes CASSLRFAGEDYGYTF.

This clone was counted only a few times. The chain carries TRBV4-3 and TRBJ1-6; perhaps TRBD1 as D (6 bases). The V gene's germline CDR1 is LGHNA and CDR2 YSLEER. V was clipped by 0 bases and J by 9 bases, with 15 bases between them. This CDR3 region has 16 residues. For the CDR3, the DNA is TGCGCCAGCAGCCAAGATCTCTCAGGGGAGGGTTCACCCCTCCACTTT. It translates to CASSQDLSGEGSPLHF.

The rearrangement uses TRBV7-6 and TRBJ2-1; no firm D call. The CDR3 totals 13 residues. From germline, CDR1 is SGHVS and CDR2 FNYEAQ. The V end was cut by 5 bases, the J end by 5 bases, with 10 bases between. As DNA, the CDR3 is TGTGCCAGCAGCCGGGTCGTCCACAATGAGCAGTTCTTC. Its translation: CASSRVVHNEQFF.

This clone occurred once. This sequence joins TRBV28 and TRBJ2-7, with 12 positions matching TRBD1. The germline gives CDR1 MDHEN, CDR2 SYDVKM. With 7 bases clipped from V and 4 bases from J, the junction kept 8 bases outside the gene matches. The CDR3 is 15 residues long. Written as DNA, the CDR3 is TGTGCCAGCACCAAGGGACAGGGGGCGCGGTACGAGCAGTACTTC. Translated, it gives CASTKGQGARYEQYF.

This clone was seen only once. The rearrangement joins TRBV7-3 to TRBJ2-1; the D gene could be TRBD1 or TRBD2 (5 bases each). Trimming cost V 5 bases and J 7 bases, with 18 bases left between them. Germline CDR1 reads SGHTA; CDR2 reads FQGTGA. The CDR3 extends over 15 amino acids. CDR3 protein: CASSPRDAKPNEQFF. DNA of the CDR3: TGTGCCAGCAGCCCCAGGGACGCGAAACCAAATGAGCAGTTCTTC.